The clone carrying this T cell receptor (beta chain) was found a few times. The data originate from a study of blood T cell repertoires in COVID-19. Measured with immunoSEQ multiplex PCR; TCRdb has only the in-frame clones, and not every one. This sample carries under 30,000 clones, roughly nine tenths of them seen once, and the ten largest clones take more than 20%. Germline lookup yields CDR1 SGDLS and CDR2 YYNGEE. The CDR3 consists of 14 residues. V was cut by 0 bases and J by 1 base, with 7 bases left in between. Material: peripheral blood. This TCR derives from a human donor with active COVID-19. The donor label of this sample is uncertain. The genes are TRBV9 and TRBJ1-1; tentatively, D is TRBD1 (5 bases). CDR3 in DNA: TGTGCCAGCAGCGTAGATACAGGGAACACTGAAGCTTTCTTT. This sequence encodes CASSVDTGNTEAFF.